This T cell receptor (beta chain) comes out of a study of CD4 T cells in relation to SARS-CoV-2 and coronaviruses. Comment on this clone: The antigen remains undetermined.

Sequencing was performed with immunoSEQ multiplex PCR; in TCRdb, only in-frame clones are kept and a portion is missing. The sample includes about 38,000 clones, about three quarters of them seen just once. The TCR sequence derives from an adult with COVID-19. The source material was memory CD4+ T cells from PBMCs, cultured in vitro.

Here the CDR3 DNA reads TGTGCCAGCAGTCTTACAGCCGGGGGGTACGAGCAGTACTTC. It encodes CASSLTAGGYEQYF. The chain combines TRBV6-2 or TRBV6-3 with TRBJ2-7, with TRBD2 matching 7 bases. J lost 4 bases, V lost 5 bases, and 8 bases had no gene match. This CDR3 spans 14 amino acids. Per the germline V gene, CDR1 is MNHEY and CDR2 is SVGEGT.